The 22 T cell receptor beta chains below all came from one sample that was sequenced in a study of blood T cell repertoires in COVID-19. Here immunoSEQ multiplex PCR was the method, and the copy in TCRdb shows in-frame clones only, minus some. The repertoire consists of 300,000 to 350,000 clones, with roughly 88% occurring once and the leading ten covering less than 6.5%. Specimen: PBMCs or T cells enriched from blood (not recorded which). These receptors all stem from a man aged 25-45 years who had recovered from COVID-19.

The rearrangement links TRBV6-6 to TRBJ1-3; possibly TRBD1 for D (5 bases). CDR1 MNHNY and CDR2 SVGAGI come from the germline V gene (reference sequence). CDR3 length: 15 residues. Between the trimmed V and J ends, which lost 5 bases and 4 bases, there was a span of 15 bases. The CDR3 sequence is CASSKRRGSGNTIYF. CDR3 nucleotide sequence: TGTGCCAGCAGTAAGCGGAGGGGTTCCGGAAACACCATATATTTT.

The chain combines TRBV19 with TRBJ1-5, with 7 bases aligning to TRBD1. There are 17 residues in the CDR3. Germline assignment: CDR1 LNHDA and CDR2 SQIVND (reference sequence). V shed 1 base and J 1 base; nucleotides not matched to a gene: 7. The CDR3 sequence: CASSIAPQGVSNQPQHF. The CDR3 DNA sequence: TGTGCCAGTAGTATAGCCCCGCAGGGGGTGAGCAATCAGCCCCAGCATTTT.

Points on this clone: The sample carries other DNA sequences with the same CDR3. The CDR3 DNA follows: TGTGCCAGCAGTTTCACAGGAAGCAATCAGCCCCAGCATTTT. This encodes CASSFTGSNQPQHF. This chain links TRBV27 with TRBJ1-5; the D gene is possibly TRBD1 (5 bases). Germline V gene sequence: CDR1 MNHEY, CDR2 SMNVEV (reference sequence). Trimming left V 3 bases short and J 1 base short, with 7 bases between. The CDR3 has 14 residues.

This chain uses TRBV6-5 with TRBJ2-1; 9 nucleotides align to TRBD1. The germline CDR1 and CDR2 sequences are MNHEY and SVGAGI. Trimming at V came to 5 bases and at J to 8 bases, leaving 4 bases not matched to a gene. The CDR3 length is 13 residues. The CDR3 here is CASSLTGGYEQFF. CDR3 DNA: TGTGCCAGCAGTCTAACAGGGGGCTATGAGCAGTTCTTC.

The chain carries TRBV10-3 and TRBJ2-1; the D gene is possibly TRBD1 (5 bases). The CDR3 consists of 16 residues. The V end lost 3 bases, the J end lost 7 bases, and 19 bases lay between the germline ends. The germline CDR1 and CDR2 sequences are ENHRY and SYGVKD. The CDR3 region is CAISERGKGSVNEQFF. In nucleotides, the CDR3 is TGTGCCATCAGTGAAAGGGGTAAGGGGTCGGTGAATGAGCAGTTCTTC.

This chain uses TRBV28 with TRBJ2-2; 11 bases line up with TRBD1. Per germline, CDR1 MDHEN and CDR2 SYDVKM. J was trimmed by 4 bases and V by 4 bases; bases with no gene match: 11. This CDR3 is built from 18 residues. CDR3 loop: CASSSTRSGTGGTGELFF. In DNA form, the CDR3 reads TGTGCCAGCAGTTCAACCCGTTCCGGGACAGGGGGCACCGGGGAGCTGTTTTTT.

The rearrangement links TRBV3-1 (or the pseudogene TRBV3-2) to TRBJ2-3; 8 bases agree with TRBD1. This CDR3 region has 14 residues. The V gene's germline CDR1 is LGHDT and CDR2 YNNKEL (reference sequence). V shed 3 bases and J 3 bases; nucleotides not matched to a gene: 2. DNA of the CDR3: TGTGCCAGCAGCCATGACAGGGGTACAGATACGCAGTATTTT. Translated, it gives CASSHDRGTDTQYF.

CDR3 sequence reads: CASSIRPQGARGYTF. In DNA form, the CDR3 reads TGTGCCAGCAGCATTCGCCCACAGGGGGCGAGGGGCTACACCTTC. The V and J genes are TRBV9 and TRBJ1-2; 9 nucleotides agree with TRBD1. V gave up 4 bases and J gave up 8 bases; unmatched junction bases: 12. The CDR3 is 15 residues long. Germline CDR1 reads SGDLS; CDR2 reads YYNGEE.

This clone was counted a single time. The chain has TRBV5-4 and TRBJ1-1, with D unclear. CDR3 length: 14 amino acids. From germline, CDR1 is SGHNT and CDR2 YYREEE (reference sequence). With 3 bases removed from V and 0 bases from J, the gap between germline ends came to 9 bases. In DNA, the CDR3 is TGTGCCAGCAGCTCTAGTATCATGAACACTGAAGCTTTCTTT. As protein: CASSSSIMNTEAFF.

V usage is TRBV19 and J usage is TRBJ1-1; D is uncertain. With 5 bases removed from V and 7 bases from J, the gap between germline ends came to 20 bases. Germline CDR1 is LNHDA and CDR2 is SQIVND (reference sequence). CDR3 length: 15 amino acids. CDR3 region: CASSPLSDSRSEAFF. CDR3 sequence (DNA): TGTGCCAGTAGTCCCCTGTCGGATAGCCGGAGTGAAGCTTTCTTT.

This clone has just a few counts. The chain employs TRBV4-1 and TRBJ1-1; possible D gene TRBD1, 6 bases. Germline values: CDR1 MGHRA, CDR2 YSYEKL. V lost 0 bases and J 7 bases, leaving 12 bases between the germline ends. The CDR3 consists of 14 residues. DNA of the CDR3: TGCGCCAGCAGCCAAGATAACAGGGTGATTGAAGCTTTCTTT. Translating gives CASSQDNRVIEAFF.

The chain uses TRBV2 and TRBJ1-6, with unresolved D. V dropped 2 bases and J dropped 11 bases, with 10 bases sitting between them. The germline V gene encodes CDR1 SNHLY and CDR2 FYNNEI. The CDR3 sequence is 13 residues long. In DNA form, the CDR3 reads TGTGCCAGCAGTGAACGGTCGGGGACACCCCTCCACTTT. It encodes CASSERSGTPLHF.

The chain has TRBV11-2 and TRBJ2-6; TRBD1 agrees at 8 bases. This CDR3 comprises 17 residues. Per germline, CDR1 SGHAT and CDR2 FQNNGV. Trimming removed 5 bases from V and 0 bases from J; junction bases left unmatched: 6. DNA for the CDR3: TGTGCCAGCAGCCCGCAGGGGGCCAGCTCTGGGGCCAACGTCCTGACTTTC. Translating gives CASSPQGASSGANVLTF.

The rearrangement uses TRBV11-1 and TRBJ2-5; 11 bases map to TRBD1. Germline V CDR1 and CDR2: SGHAT, FQDESV (reference sequence). Trimming removed 2 bases from V and 5 bases from J; junction bases left unmatched: 4. This CDR3 is 15 amino acids long. CDR3: CASSLRTGGVETQYF. CDR3 sequence (DNA): TGTGCCAGCAGCTTACGGACAGGGGGCGTTGAGACCCAGTACTTC.

The rearrangement joins TRBV13 to TRBJ2-1; D gene unclear. V gave up 4 bases and J gave up 5 bases, with 12 bases separating them. The CDR3 is made up of 14 amino acids. Germline V gene lookup returns CDR1 PRHDT and CDR2 FYEKMQ (reference sequence). CDR3 in DNA: TGTGCCAGCAGCTCAACGACAAAAAACAATGAGCAGTTCTTC. This gives the protein CASSSTTKNNEQFF.

The chain joins TRBV19 to TRBJ1-6; maybe TRBD1 (6 bases). V was pared by 11 bases and J by 4 bases, with 12 bases between. The CDR3 covers 13 residues. Germline loops: CDR1 LNHDA, CDR2 SQIVND (reference sequence). DNA of the CDR3: TGTGCCGCAAGGGGGTCTTATAATTCACCCCTCCACTTT. Its protein is CAARGSYNSPLHF. Full variable domain (remainder filled in from reference TRBV19 and TRBJ1-6): DGGITQSPKYLFRKEGQNVTLSCEQNLNHDAMYWYRQDPGQGLRLIYYSQIVNDFQKGDIAEGYSVSREKKESFPLTVTSAQKNPTAFYLCAARGSYNSPLHFGNGTRLTVT.

The chain employs TRBV2 and TRBJ1-5; D is possibly TRBD1 (5 bases). The V gene lost 5 bases and the J gene lost 9 bases, with 17 bases spanning the gap. The CDR3 runs 14 residues. The germline gives CDR1 SNHLY, CDR2 FYNNEI. For the CDR3, the DNA is TGTGCCAGCAGTCAGGGTGCGGCTGTGCGGCCCCAGCATTTT. Its protein product is CASSQGAAVRPQHF.

V and J are TRBV28 and TRBJ1-1; D possibly corresponds to TRBD1 (5 bases). This CDR3 comprises 12 residues. Germline lookup yields CDR1 MDHEN and CDR2 SYDVKM. Trimming pared 2 bases from V and 8 bases from J, leaving 9 bases between. CDR3 in DNA: TGTGCCAGCAGTTTAGCAGGGTACGAAGCTTTCTTT. Its translation is CASSLAGYEAFF.

V gene TRBV13 combines with J gene TRBJ2-7, with TRBD1 matching 7 bases. V dropped 5 bases and J dropped 4; count of bases not matched to a gene: 8. CDR1 PRHDT and CDR2 FYEKMQ come from the germline V gene (reference sequence). CDR3 length: 14 residues. The DNA of the CDR3 is TGTGCCAGCAGCCCCCGACAGGGTTCGTACGAGCAGTACTTC. Its protein product is CASSPRQGSYEQYF.

This rearrangement joins TRBV27 to TRBJ2-5, with D possibly being TRBD2 (5 bases). V was pared by 6 bases and J by 5 bases, with 13 bases between. The germline V gene has CDR1 MNHEY and CDR2 SMNVEV (reference sequence). The CDR3 is 13 amino acids. This CDR3 is CASSWTGWETQYF. The CDR3 region has the DNA TGTGCCAGCAGCTGGACGGGGTGGGAGACCCAGTACTTC.

In its sample, this clone was seen once. The chain combines TRBV10-3 with TRBJ1-4; TRBD1 matches at 7 bases. V gave up 11 bases and J gave up 4 bases; unmatched junction bases: 16. Per the germline V gene, CDR1 is ENHRY and CDR2 is SYGVKD. The CDR3 loop spans 16 amino acids. The CDR3 region has the DNA TGTGCCGCCGGCCCTTCCGGGACAGAAAGTAATGAAAAACTGTTTTTT. Encoded protein: CAAGPSGTESNEKLFF.

This clone was counted between two and nine times. V usage is TRBV7-8 and J usage is TRBJ2-1, with TRBD2 matching 10 bases. Germline CDR1 SGHVS, CDR2 FQNEAQ. V gave up 4 bases and J gave up 9 bases; unmatched junction bases: 12. This CDR3 has 16 residues. The DNA of the CDR3 is TGTGCCAGCAGCTCCAAGCGGGGGGGCCGATTCGTTGAGCAGTTCTTC. Its protein product is CASSSKRGGRFVEQFF.